The entry below gives a single TCR beta chain sequence along with its context. The antigen is unknown. The sample is drawn from a study of cytomegalovirus exposure and HLA in healthy donors. The study, taken as a whole, reports: A later analysis appeared to link common viral pathogens to several of the most significant clusters. Accurate prediction of most subjects' HLA-A and HLA-B alleles from TCR beta sequences was reported.

13 Jbeta primers and 60 Vbeta primers were used for the PCR. Assay used: immunoSEQ multiplex PCR; TCRdb lists only in-frame clones, some missing. This table lists around 200,000 clones. Germline CDR1 MDHEN, CDR2 SYDVKM. The V gene end was trimmed by 5 bases and the J gene end by 4 bases; junction bases not matched to a gene: 16. The CDR3 spans 20 residues. The V call is TRBV28, the J call TRBJ2-1; TRBD2 matches 14 bases. The sample taken for sequencing was PBMCs. This clonotype originated in a woman aged 25 to 45 in good health and CMV-seropositive. CDR3 protein: CASSRRLAGGKISVYNEQFF. The CDR3 DNA is TGTGCCAGCAGTCGCCGACTAGCGGGAGGGAAGATCTCCGTTTACAATGAGCAGTTCTTC.